This is a list of T cell receptor beta chains from one sample in a study of T cell responses to AZD1222 COVID-19 vaccine. Assay: immunoSEQ multiplex PCR; the TCRdb copy retains only in-frame clones and omits some. Among approximately 150,000 clones listed, 90% were seen once. Specimen: peripheral blood, collected 28 days after the second AZD1222 dose. These receptors were obtained from an adult who received the AZD1222 COVID-19 vaccine. Each CDR3 is given with its conserved first and last residue. The order of the fields is CDR3 length, V gene, J gene, D gene, clone size, CDR3 DNA, CDR3 protein. A D gene is named only where the DNA matches it firmly. Size is stated for part of the rows, as once, few or many counts, or as a class when the clone is expanded.

14	TRBV27	TRBJ2-1	NA	NA	TGTGCCAGCAATAACGGGATCACCTACAATGAGCAGTTCTTC	CASNNGITYNEQFF
13	TRBV18	TRBJ2-1	NA	NA	TGTGCCAGCTCACCACAACTAGACAATGAGCAGTTCTTC	CASSPQLDNEQFF
11	TRBV5-6	TRBJ2-5	NA	once	TGTGCCAGCAGCTTGGCAGAGACCCAGTACTTC	CASSLAETQYF
16	TRBV7-9	TRBJ1-6	NA	NA	TGTGCCAGCATCCCGGCAACGGGGACAACAAATTCACCCCTCCACTTT	CASIPATGTTNSPLHF
16	TRBV9	TRBJ2-3	TRBD2	NA	TGTGCCAGCAGCGTAGTGGCGGGGGGGCTGACAGATACGCAGTATTTT	CASSVVAGGLTDTQYF
11	TRBV20-1	TRBJ2-1	NA	once	TGCAGTGTCAGGGCCGAGGGTGAGCAGTTCTTC	CSVRAEGEQFF
15	TRBV19	TRBJ1-5	NA	NA	TGTGCCAGTAGTATGGCGGGCGGCGGCAATCAGCCCCAGCATTTT	CASSMAGGGNQPQHF
14	TRBV7-2	TRBJ2-3	NA	NA	TGTGCCAGCAGCTTAGGACTAGAGGTGGATACGCAGTATTTT	CASSLGLEVDTQYF
15	TRBV27	TRBJ2-2	TRBD2	NA	TGTGCCAGCAGTTTACTAGCGGGGAACACCGGGGAGCTGTTTTTT	CASSLLAGNTGELFF
13	TRBV18	TRBJ1-5	NA	NA	TGTGCCAGCTCACCAGGCAGGGATCAGCCCCAGCATTTT	CASSPGRDQPQHF
14	TRBV28	TRBJ1-2	TRBD1	once	TGTGCCAGCAGTGAGACAGGGGCGGGCTATGGCTACACCTTC	CASSETGAGYGYTF
15	TRBV6-5	TRBJ2-3	TRBD2	NA	TGTGCCAGCGGACCGGGACTAGCGGGCACAGATACGCAGTATTTT	CASGPGLAGTDTQYF
13	TRBV7-2	TRBJ2-7	NA	NA	TGTGCCAGCAGCCCCCTCTACCGCTACGAGCAGTACTTC	CASSPLYRYEQYF
12	TRBV28	TRBJ1-2	NA	NA	TGTGCCAGCAGTTGGGCGACCTATGGCTACACCTTC	CASSWATYGYTF
15	TRBV5-1	TRBJ1-2	NA	NA	TGCGCCAGCAGTACCTATCGAACAGGCATCTATGGCTACACCTTC	CASSTYRTGIYGYTF
19	TRBV5-1	TRBJ2-6	TRBD1	NA	TGCGCCAGCAGCTTGGTGACGGGGACAGGGTTCTCTGGGGCCAACGTCCTGACTTTC	CASSLVTGTGFSGANVLTF
16	TRBV2	TRBJ2-3	NA	NA	TGTGCCAGCAAAGAATTCGGACAGTGGGGGACAGATACGCAGTATTTT	CASKEFGQWGTDTQYF
13	TRBV6-5	TRBJ2-7	NA	NA	TGTGCCAGCAGGGGGACCAGGAGCTACGAGCAGTACTTC	CASRGTRSYEQYF
16	TRBV10-3	TRBJ1-4	TRBD1	NA	TGTGCCATCAGTGACAGGGGGCTCGGTACTAATGAAAAACTGTTTTTT	CAISDRGLGTNEKLFF
16	TRBV9	TRBJ2-2	TRBD2	NA	TGTGCCAGCAGCGCCACCGGGACTAGCGCCGCCGGGGAGCTGTTTTTT	CASSATGTSAAGELFF
15	TRBV10-3	TRBJ2-5	NA	NA	TGTGCCATCAGTGATGACCAGTTGGGGCAAGAGACCCAGTACTTC	CAISDDQLGQETQYF
15	TRBV24-1	TRBJ2-5	NA	NA	TGTGCCACCAGTGATTCTCACAGGACCCAAGAGACCCAGTACTTC	CATSDSHRTQETQYF
16	TRBV4-1	TRBJ1-5	NA	NA	TGCGCCAGCAGCCTTAGCATGACAGGCCCTAATCAGCCCCAGCATTTT	CASSLSMTGPNQPQHF
15	TRBV24-1	TRBJ2-2	NA	few	TGTGCCACCAGTGACTACGCAGGGAACACCGGGGAGCTGTTTTTT	CATSDYAGNTGELFF
16	TRBV6-6	TRBJ1-5	TRBD1	NA	TGTGCCAGCAGTCTACAGGGGGCAGGGAGCAATCAGCCCCAGCATTTT	CASSLQGAGSNQPQHF